This TCR beta chain was captured by sequencing in a study of regulatory T cells in long-lasting Graves disease. Assembly of TCR beta libraries relied on iRepertoire HTBI primers together with Arm-PCR of CDR3 regions. From the multiplex PCR reads, TCRdb called clonotypes with MiXCR, one entry per CDR3 protein. The sample consists of hundreds of thousands of distinct CDR3 sequences, roughly 20% of them appearing once. Time point meaning: persistent/refractory GD, antithyroid drugs over 5 years with positive TRAb. PBMCs provided the RNA from which the TCR library was made. The receptor comes from a female donor with Graves disease. The sequencing here drew on peripheral blood mononuclear cells (PBMCs), taken when the disease was refractory, from a patient treated with antithyroid drugs.

In DNA, the CDR3 is TGCGCCAGCAGCCAAGATTTTGGTAGAGTCCCAGTCGGGGAGCTGTTTTTT. Protein sequence: CASSQDFGRVPVGELFF. The chain carries TRBV4-1 and TRBJ2-2; the D is unclear. Trimming left V 0 bases short and J 7 bases short, with 18 bases between. This CDR3 has 17 amino acids. Per germline, CDR1 MGHRA and CDR2 YSYEKL.